This record covers a single T cell receptor beta chain. Its antigen is not identified. TCRdb's copy holds only in-frame clones and misses some; the assay was immunoSEQ multiplex PCR. The sample has about 82,000 clones; approximately 91% are singletons. These data originate in a study of T cell responses to AZD1222 COVID-19 vaccine. The CDR3 sequence is 13 residues long. V was pared by 3 bases and J by 9 bases, with 12 bases between. Germline values: CDR1 LGHDT, CDR2 YNNKEL (reference sequence). Findings and caveats of the study: The repertoires were collected only after the peak T cell response. Across spike, vaccine-associated CD4 TCRs were found, dominant at 160-218 and 743-854.

The source of this sequence is an adult in good health. V is TRBV3-1 (or the pseudogene TRBV3-2) and J is TRBJ2-1; D call uncertain. This sample comprised peripheral blood, obtained on day 0 of AZD1222 vaccination. DNA for the CDR3: TGTGCCAGCAGCCAGAGTAGTCCGGGTGAGCAGTTCTTC. Its protein product is CASSQSSPGEQFF.